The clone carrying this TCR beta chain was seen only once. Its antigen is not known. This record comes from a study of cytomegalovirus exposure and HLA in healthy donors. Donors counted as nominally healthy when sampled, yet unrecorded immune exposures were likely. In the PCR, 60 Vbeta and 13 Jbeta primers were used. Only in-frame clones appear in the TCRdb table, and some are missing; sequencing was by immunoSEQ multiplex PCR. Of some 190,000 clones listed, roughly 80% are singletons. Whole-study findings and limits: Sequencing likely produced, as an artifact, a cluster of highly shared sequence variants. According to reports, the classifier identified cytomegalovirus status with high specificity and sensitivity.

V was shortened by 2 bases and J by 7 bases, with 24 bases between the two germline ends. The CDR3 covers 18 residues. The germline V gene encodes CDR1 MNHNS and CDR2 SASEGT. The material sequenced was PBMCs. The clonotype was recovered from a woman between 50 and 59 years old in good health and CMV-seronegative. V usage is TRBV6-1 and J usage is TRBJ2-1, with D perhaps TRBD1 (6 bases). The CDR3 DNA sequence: TGTGCCAGCAGTGAAATCTACGGGTTGGTCAGGGGAGCGAATGAGCAGTTCTTC. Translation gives CASSEIYGLVRGANEQFF.